This T cell receptor beta chain was obtained from a study of blood T cell repertoires in COVID-19. Assay: immunoSEQ multiplex PCR; the TCRdb copy retains only in-frame clones and omits some. The table records some 320,000 clones, around 87% of them present only once. The junction had 4 bases not matched to a gene; V was cut back by 3 bases and J by 4 bases. Germline CDR1 is SGHNT and CDR2 is YENEEA. The length of the CDR3 is 15 residues. The chain uses TRBV11-3 and TRBJ2-2; 8 bases map to TRBD1. Sequenced sample: peripheral blood. The receptor comes from a woman between 45 and 60 years old who had recovered from COVID-19. CDR3 in DNA: TGTGCCAGCAGCTTCCAGGGGGCGGTCACCGGGGAGCTGTTTTTT. It yields the protein CASSFQGAVTGELFF.